The text below deals with one T cell receptor (beta chain). As processed by the authors: It was from reference gene primer amplification that nucleated cell counts were estimated. Profiled with immunoSEQ multiplex PCR; TCRdb holds only in-frame clones, not every one. V and J calls and clone size come straight from that table; D and trimming were deduced from the DNA. This sample has approximately 210,000 clones, with 88% found just once. The CDR3 loop spans 18 amino acids. Germline V gene sequence: CDR1 SEHNR, CDR2 FQNEAQ (reference sequence). Trimming at V came to 5 bases and at J to 1 base, leaving 12 bases not matched to a gene. The sample comes from a study of blood T cell repertoires in COVID-19. Background on the study: Collection of acute and convalescent COVID-19 samples took place in the United States, Italy and Spain. T cells, B-cell-depleted T cells, or PBMCs provided the cDNA or gDNA that served as material.

The sample was peripheral blood. The sequence was obtained from an older man with acute or convalescent COVID-19. The chain has TRBV7-9 and TRBJ1-4, with 8 nucleotides matching TRBD1. CDR3 residues: CASSGGRGLEGTNEKLFF. The CDR3 DNA reads TGTGCCAGCAGCGGAGGCAGGGGGCTTGAGGGAACTAATGAAAAACTGTTTTTT.